This T cell receptor beta chain derives from a study of blood T cells in healthy people across ages. Then a second PCR, running roughly 6 to 12 cycles, was carried out with a sample-barcoded 5' primer and a J-beta primer mix. MiXCR, applied by TCRdb to the 5' RACE reads, yields one record per CDR3 protein. The data contain more than 1.4 million distinct CDR3 sequences, 42% of them seen just once; the ten biggest clones take up 7% to 9%. The CDR3 covers 17 residues. The J segment lost 2 bases and the V segment lost 0 bases, leaving 9 bases of the junction unmatched. CDR1 and CDR2 (germline): MNHEY, SVGAGI.

The chain links TRBV6-5 to TRBJ2-7; 8 bases are a match to TRBD1. This TCR was recovered from a young woman in good health. Sequencing was performed on blood. The DNA for the CDR3 is TGTGCCAGCAGTTACTCGATTAGCGGACAGGGAACCTACGAGCAGTACTTC. It translates to CASSYSISGQGTYEQYF.